This T cell receptor (beta chain) was observed in a study of identical twins. Template switching created a universal primer site, and the cDNA included unique molecular identifiers. TCRdb processed the 5' RACE reads anew with MiXCR; each CDR3 protein has one entry. This sample has 200,000 to 300,000 distinct CDR3 sequences, with roughly 13% found just once. The study, taken as a whole, reports: Zero-insertion findings could be partly confounded by invariant cells (MAIT and iNKT cells). Sequences that were beta out-of-frame showed weaker excess twin sharing.

This clonotype was seen a few times. Its target is unknown. The germline CDR1 and CDR2 sequences are SGHRS and YFSETQ. J was trimmed by 5 bases and V by 0 bases; bases with no gene match: 3. The CDR3 covers 14 residues. The same data also went into a second study, on yellow fever vaccine responses in identical twins.

The sequenced material came from memory (CD45RO+) T cells sorted from blood. The V gene is TRBV5-1, the J gene TRBJ2-3; 7 nucleotides line up with TRBD1. This clonotype was obtained from a woman aged 18-29 years in good health. The CDR3: CASSLDRGQDTQYF. CDR3 nucleotides: TGCGCCAGCAGCTTGGATAGGGGGCAAGATACGCAGTATTTT.